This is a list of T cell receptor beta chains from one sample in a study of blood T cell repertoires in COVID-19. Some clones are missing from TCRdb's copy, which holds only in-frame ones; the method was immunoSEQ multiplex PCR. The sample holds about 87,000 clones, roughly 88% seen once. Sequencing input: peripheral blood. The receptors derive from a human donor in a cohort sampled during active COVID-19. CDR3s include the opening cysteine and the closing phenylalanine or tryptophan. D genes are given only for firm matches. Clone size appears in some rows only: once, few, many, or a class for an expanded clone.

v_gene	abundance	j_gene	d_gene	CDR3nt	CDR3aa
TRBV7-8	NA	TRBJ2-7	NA	TGTGCCAGCAGTTTACGCGCCGCGACAGTGGGGTCCTACGAGCAGTACTTC	CASSLRAATVGSYEQYF
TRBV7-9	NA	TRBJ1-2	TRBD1	TGTGCCAGCAGCCCGGGACAGCTCTATGGCTACACCTTC	CASSPGQLYGYTF
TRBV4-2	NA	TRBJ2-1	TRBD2	TGTGCCAGCAGCCAAGATCGAAATAGCGGGGTTTACAATGAGCAGTTCTTC	CASSQDRNSGVYNEQFF
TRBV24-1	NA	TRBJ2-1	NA	TGTGCCACCAGTGAGGGGGCTAGCGGAACCTTTGACAATGAGCAGTTCTTC	CATSEGASGTFDNEQFF
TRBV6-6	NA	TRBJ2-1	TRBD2	TGTGCCAGCAGTTACTCGACCGGGAGGGTGTACAATGAGCAGTTCTTC	CASSYSTGRVYNEQFF
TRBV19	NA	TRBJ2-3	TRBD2	TGTGCCAGTAGCCCGGGACTAGCTGTACGTTCGACGCAGTATTTT	CASSPGLAVRSTQYF
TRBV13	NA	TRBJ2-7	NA	TGTGCCAGCAGCCCTCGCCAGGGGATGGTTGGCGAGCAGTACTTC	CASSPRQGMVGEQYF
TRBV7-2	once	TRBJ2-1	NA	TGTGCCAGCAACCCTCTAGGGACTCGTGACAATGAGCAGTTCTTC	CASNPLGTRDNEQFF
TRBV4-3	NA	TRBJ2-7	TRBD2	TGCGCCAGCAGCCAAGATTTCAGCGGGGGGGCGTACGAGCAGTACTTC	CASSQDFSGGAYEQYF
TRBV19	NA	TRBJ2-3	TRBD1	TGTGCCAGTAGCCGGGACAGGAGCGCAGATACGCAGTATTTT	CASSRDRSADTQYF
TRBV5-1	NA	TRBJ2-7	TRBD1	TGCGCCAGCAGCTTAACATCCGGGACAGGGGCCCGAGAGCAGTACTTC	CASSLTSGTGAREQYF
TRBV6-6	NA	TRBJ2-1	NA	TGTGCCAGCAGTTACCCCGCGGGCTATGAGCAGTTCTTC	CASSYPAGYEQFF
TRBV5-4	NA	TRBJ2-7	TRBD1	TGTGCCAGCAGCCGTCCGGGACAGGGGGTCAGTAAGCAGTACTTC	CASSRPGQGVSKQYF
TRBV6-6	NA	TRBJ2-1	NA	TGTGCCAGCAGTTACCTCGGCGGGACCCACAATGAGCAGTTCTTC	CASSYLGGTHNEQFF
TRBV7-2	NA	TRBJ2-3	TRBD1	TGTGCCAGCAGCTCCAGGGACAGATATACAGCCTTGAGCACAGATACGCAGTATTTT	CASSSRDRYTALSTDTQYF
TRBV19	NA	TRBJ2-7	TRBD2	TGTGCCAGTAGTGAGGCGGGGGGGCCGTACGAGCAGTACTTC	CASSEAGGPYEQYF
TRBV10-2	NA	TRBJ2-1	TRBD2	TGCGCCAGCGGTGGGGCGGGGGGAAACAATGAGCAGTTCTTC	CASGGAGGNNEQFF
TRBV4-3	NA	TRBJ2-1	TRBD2	TGCGCCAGCAGCCAAGATCGAACGGGAGGGCCTAATGAGCAGTTCTTC	CASSQDRTGGPNEQFF
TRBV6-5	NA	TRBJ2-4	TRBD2	TGTGCCAGCAGTTACTCGAGTAGCGGGAGTCTGGACATTCAGTACTTC	CASSYSSSGSLDIQYF
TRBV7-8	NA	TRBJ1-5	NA	TGTGCCAGCAGCTCCTTGTCAGGGTTCAATCAGCCCCAGCATTTT	CASSSLSGFNQPQHF
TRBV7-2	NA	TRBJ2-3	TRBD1	TGTGCCAGCAGCTTGGGACAGATAGTCACAGATACGCAGTATTTT	CASSLGQIVTDTQYF
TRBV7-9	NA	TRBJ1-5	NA	TGTGCCAGCAGCTTACCTATCAGGGGCCAGCAGCCCCAGCATTTT	CASSLPIRGQQPQHF
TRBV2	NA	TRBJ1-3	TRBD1	TGTGCCAGCAGCGGGACAGGAGGAAACACCATATATTTT	CASSGTGGNTIYF
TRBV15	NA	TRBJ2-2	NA	TGTGCCACCAGCAAGACTGTGACCGGGGAGCTGTTTTTT	CATSKTVTGELFF
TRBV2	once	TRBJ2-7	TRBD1	TGTGCCAGCATCCCGGGACAGGCTGGGGGACTGGAGCAGTACTTC	CASIPGQAGGLEQYF
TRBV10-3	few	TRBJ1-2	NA	TGTGCCATCAGCGCAGGGTATGGCTACACCTTC	CAISAGYGYTF
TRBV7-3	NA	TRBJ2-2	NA	TGTGCCAGCAGCGGAAGGGGGAACACCGGGGAGCTGTTTTTT	CASSGRGNTGELFF
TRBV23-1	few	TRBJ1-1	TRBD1	TGCGCCAGCAGTAGACAGGGGGGACAGACGAACACTGAAGCTTTCTTT	CASSRQGGQTNTEAFF
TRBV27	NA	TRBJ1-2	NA	TGTGCCAGCAGCTTGCGGGGAGGGAACGGCTACACCTTC	CASSLRGGNGYTF
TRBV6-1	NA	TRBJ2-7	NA	TGTGCCAGCAGTGAAGCCCCAGGGGACGCCTACGAGCAGTACTTC	CASSEAPGDAYEQYF
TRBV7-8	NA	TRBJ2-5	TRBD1	TGTGCCAGCAGCGGACAGGCCAAAGAGACCCAGTACTTC	CASSGQAKETQYF
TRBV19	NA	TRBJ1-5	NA	TGTGCCAGTAGTACCCTACTCAATCAGCCCCAGCATTTT	CASSTLLNQPQHF
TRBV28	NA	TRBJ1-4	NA	TGTGCCAGCAGTTTGTGGGGCTTTGGTGAAAAACTGTTTTTT	CASSLWGFGEKLFF
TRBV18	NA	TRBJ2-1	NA	TGTGCCAGCTCACCACCCGGAGGGTCCTACAATGAGCAGTTCTTC	CASSPPGGSYNEQFF
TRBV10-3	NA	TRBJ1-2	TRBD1	TGTGCCATCAGTGTGCCCGGACAGGGCAACTATGGCTACACCTTC	CAISVPGQGNYGYTF
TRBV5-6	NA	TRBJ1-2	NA	TGTGCCAGCAGCCCCGGAGCGGTCGTTGGCTACACCTTC	CASSPGAVVGYTF
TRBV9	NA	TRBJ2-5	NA	TGTGCCAGCAGCGCACAACCCCAGGCAGGGAGGGAGACCCAGTACTTC	CASSAQPQAGRETQYF
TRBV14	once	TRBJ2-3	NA	TGTGCCAGCAGCCAAGACGGGTGGGATACGCAGTATTTT	CASSQDGWDTQYF
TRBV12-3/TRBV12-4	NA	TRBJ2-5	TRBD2	TGTGCCAGCAGCGGGGGGGCCCAAGAGACCCAGTACTTC	CASSGGAQETQYF
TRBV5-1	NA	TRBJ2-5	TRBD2	TGCGCCAGCAGCTTGGCCGGGACTAGCGTTCCAGAGACCCAGTACTTC	CASSLAGTSVPETQYF
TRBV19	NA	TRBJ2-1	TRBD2	TGTGCCAGTAGTGTAACTAGCGGGCATTACAATGAGCAGTTCTTC	CASSVTSGHYNEQFF
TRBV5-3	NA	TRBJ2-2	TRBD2	TGTGCCAGAAGCTTACGGACTAGCGGGAGTGTCCTCGGGGAGCTGTTTTTT	CARSLRTSGSVLGELFF
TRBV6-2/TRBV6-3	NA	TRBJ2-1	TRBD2	TGTGCCAGCAGTATGCTAGCGGAAAACTTCTTC	CASSMLAENFF